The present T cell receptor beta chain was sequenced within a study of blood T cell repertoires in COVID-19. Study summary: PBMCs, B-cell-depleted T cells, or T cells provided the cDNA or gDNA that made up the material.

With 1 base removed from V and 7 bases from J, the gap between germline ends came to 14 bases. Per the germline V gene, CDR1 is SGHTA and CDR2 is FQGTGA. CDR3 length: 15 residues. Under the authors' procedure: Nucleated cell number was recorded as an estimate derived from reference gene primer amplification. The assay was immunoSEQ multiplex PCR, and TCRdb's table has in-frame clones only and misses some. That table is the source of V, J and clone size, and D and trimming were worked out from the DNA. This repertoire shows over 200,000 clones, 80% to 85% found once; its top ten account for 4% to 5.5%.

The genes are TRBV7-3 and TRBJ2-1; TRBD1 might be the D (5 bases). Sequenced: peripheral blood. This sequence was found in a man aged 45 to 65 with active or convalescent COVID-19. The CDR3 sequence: CASSLSGRVKNEQFF. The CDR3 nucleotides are TGTGCCAGCAGCTTAAGTGGCAGGGTTAAGAATGAGCAGTTCTTC.